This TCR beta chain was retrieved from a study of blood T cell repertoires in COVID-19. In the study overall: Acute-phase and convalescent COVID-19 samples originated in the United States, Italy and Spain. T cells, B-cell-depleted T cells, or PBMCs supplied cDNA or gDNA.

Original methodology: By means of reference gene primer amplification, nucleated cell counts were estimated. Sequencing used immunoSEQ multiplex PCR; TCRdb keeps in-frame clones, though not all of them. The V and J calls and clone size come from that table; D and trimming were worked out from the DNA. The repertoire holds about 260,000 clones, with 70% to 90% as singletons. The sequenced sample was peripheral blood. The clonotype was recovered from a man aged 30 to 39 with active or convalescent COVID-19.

CDR3 DNA sequence: TGTGCCACCAGAGAGGACAGGGAGGACACCGGGGAGCTGTTTTTT. As protein: CATREDREDTGELFF. V is TRBV15 and J is TRBJ2-2; TRBD1 aligns across 8 bases. Germline lookup yields CDR1 LNHNV and CDR2 YYDKDF (reference sequence). The CDR3 is 15 amino acids. The V and J ends lost 6 bases and 3 bases, in that order; junction bases with no gene match: 6.